These 13 T cell receptor beta chains were sequenced from one sample in a study of CD8+CD57+ T cells in acquired aplastic anemia. Genomic DNA served as template for TCR beta VDJ and CDR3 profiling. Each CDR3 protein gets one entry after TCRdb re-called the reads with MiXCR. The data show 150,000 to 200,000 distinct CDR3 sequences, with 60% to 70% seen just once and under 50% held by the top ten. What was sequenced was sorted CD4+, CD8+, or CD8+CD57+ T cells (not recorded which) from PBMCs. The receptor set was obtained from a human donor in good health.

The chain has TRBV7-3 and TRBJ1-2; tentatively, D is TRBD1 (5 bases). The germline CDR1 and CDR2 sequences are SGHTA and FQGTGA. The CDR3 has 14 residues. Trimming pared 5 bases from V and 2 bases from J, leaving 12 bases between. The chain's CDR3 is CASSPDPGNYGYTF. For the CDR3, the DNA is TGTGCCAGCAGCCCCGACCCAGGGAACTATGGCTACACCTTC.

The J gene is TRBJ1-1, the V gene TRBV2; unclear D gene. This CDR3 contains 14 residues. The V end lost 2 bases, the J end lost 1 base, and 8 bases lay between the germline ends. Per germline, CDR1 SNHLY and CDR2 FYNNEI. The CDR3 here is CASSERAANTEAFF. The CDR3, as DNA: TGTGCCAGCAGTGAAAGGGCGGCGAACACTGAAGCTTTCTTT. The full variable domain, its missing parts supplied by reference TRBV2 and TRBJ1-1, is EPEVTQTPSHQVTQMGQEVILRCVPISNHLYFYWYRQILGQKVEFLVSFYNNEISEKSEIFDDQFSVERPDGSNFTLKIRSTKLEDSAMYFCASSERAANTEAFFGQGTRLTVV.

This clonotype has just a few counts. The genes are TRBV7-9 and TRBJ2-7; a weak D match, TRBD2 (7 bases). The CDR3 covers 17 residues. V was pared by 2 bases and J by 0 bases, with 17 bases between. Germline assignment: CDR1 SEHNR and CDR2 FQNEAQ (reference sequence). In nucleotides, the CDR3 is TGTGCCAGCAGCTTATCCTCGGGGGGCGGCTCCTCCTACGAGCAGTACTTC. It yields the protein CASSLSSGGGSSYEQYF.

V and J are TRBV15 and TRBJ1-2; TRBD1 agrees at 7 bases. This CDR3 comprises 17 residues. J gave up 2 bases and V 0 bases, and 9 bases lay outside the gene matches. Germline values: CDR1 LNHNV, CDR2 YYDKDF (reference sequence). The CDR3, as DNA: TGTGCCACCAGCAGAGATAACGAGGGGGCTTTCAACTATGGCTACACCTTC. It yields the protein CATSRDNEGAFNYGYTF.

This chain connects TRBV29-1 to TRBJ2-1; 14 bases are shared with TRBD2. The CDR3 has 16 residues. V dropped 6 bases and J dropped 7; count of bases not matched to a gene: 11. Germline CDR1 and CDR2: SQVTM and ANQGSEA. DNA for the CDR3: TGCAGCGTCGCGGGACTAGCGGGGGTCCTGTGGAATGAGCAGTTCTTC. As protein: CSVAGLAGVLWNEQFF.

The rearrangement uses TRBV7-9 and TRBJ1-2; D remains ambiguous. The germline V gene encodes CDR1 SEHNR and CDR2 FQNEAQ (reference sequence). V was shortened by 1 base and J by 6 bases, with 9 bases between the two germline ends. The CDR3 is 13 amino acids. Here the CDR3 DNA reads TGTGCCAGCAGCTTAGTGATAGAAGATGGCTACACCTTC. Translated: CASSLVIEDGYTF.

The rearrangement uses TRBV12-3 or TRBV12-4 and TRBJ1-2; 7 nucleotides agree with TRBD1. V shed 7 bases, J shed 6 bases, and the junction held 11 bases outside the gene matches. There are 14 residues in the CDR3. The CDR3 sequence: CASTHTGTENGYTF. The CDR3 DNA is TGTGCCAGCACCCACACCGGGACAGAGAATGGCTACACCTTC.

J is TRBJ2-7 and V is TRBV7-9; tentatively, D is TRBD2 (5 bases). Germline CDR1 SEHNR, CDR2 FQNEAQ (reference sequence). V lost 2 bases to trimming and J lost 7 bases, with 21 bases between them. The CDR3 length is 16 residues. DNA for the CDR3: TGTGCCAGCAGCTTATCTGTAGGCCCCGGACTGGTTGAGCAGTACTTC. This translates into CASSLSVGPGLVEQYF. The full variable domain, in which reference TRBV7-9 and TRBJ2-7 provide the parts outside the CDR3, is DTGVSQNPRHKITKRGQNVTFRCDPISEHNRLYWYRQTLGQGPEFLTYFQNEAQLEKSRLLSDRFSAERPKGSFSTLEIQRTEQGDSAMYLCASSLSVGPGLVEQYFGPGTRLTVT.

The V and J genes are TRBV9 and TRBJ2-7; D call uncertain. CDR1 and CDR2 (germline): SGDLS, YYNGEE. V was pared by 3 bases and J by 3 bases, with 13 bases between. The CDR3 totals 14 residues. CDR3 residues: CASSAHTAGYEQYF. The CDR3 DNA reads as TGTGCCAGCAGCGCCCATACCGCAGGCTACGAGCAGTACTTC.

The V call is TRBV9, the J call TRBJ1-3, with D perhaps matching TRBD1 (6 bases). V was clipped by 0 bases and J by 0 bases, with 10 bases between them. Germline values: CDR1 SGDLS, CDR2 YYNGEE. The CDR3 totals 16 residues. CDR3 residues: CASSVGGQTSGNTIYF. The CDR3, as DNA: TGTGCCAGCAGCGTAGGGGGGCAGACCTCTGGAAACACCATATATTTT.

V gene TRBV5-1 combines with J gene TRBJ1-1, with D uncertain. V lost 0 bases to trimming and J lost 1 base, with 10 bases between them. Germline-derived CDR1 and CDR2 are SGHRS and YFSETQ. The CDR3 contains 15 residues. Here the CDR3 DNA reads TGCGCCAGCAGCTTGGGCCCGACGGGGAACACTGAAGCTTTCTTT. Protein: CASSLGPTGNTEAFF.

The genes are TRBV7-3 and TRBJ2-2, with 8 bases matching TRBD2. This CDR3 is 17 amino acids long. The ends lost 5 bases at V and 0 bases at J; junction bases unmatched: 8. CDR1 and CDR2 from the germline V gene are SGHTA and FQGTGA. CDR3 in amino acids: CASSRRTSTANTGELFF. For the CDR3, the DNA is TGTGCCAGCAGCCGGAGGACTAGCACCGCGAACACCGGGGAGCTGTTTTTT.

This clonotype has only one observation. Mismatch with germline at one junction end may stem from a read error. The chain has TRBV4-1 and TRBJ2-1, with D perhaps TRBD2 (6 bases). Per germline, CDR1 MGHRA and CDR2 YSYEKL. This CDR3 is 15 amino acids long. The CDR3 DNA follows: TGCGCCAGCGGCCAAGAGGCTAGCGAAGGGGATGAGCAGTTCTTC. It encodes CASGQEASEGDEQFF.